Listed below are T cell receptor beta chains from one sample, sequenced in a study of identical twins. TCRdb reanalysed the 5' RACE reads using MiXCR and keeps one entry per CDR3 protein. This table holds a few hundred thousand distinct CDR3 sequences, roughly 12% found once. These records were also assigned to another study, of yellow fever vaccine responses in identical twins.

Sequencing was performed on memory (CD45RO+) T cells sorted from blood. The receptors originated from a young woman in good health. CDR3s include the opening cysteine and the closing phenylalanine or tryptophan. Fields, in order: clone size, D gene, J gene, V gene, CDR3 protein, CDR3 DNA. The D gene is left open where the match is weak. Size is omitted from some rows. Given values are once, few, many or a class for expanded clones.

few NA TRBJ2-7 TRBV11-2 CASSFRTLSYEQYF TGTGCCAGCAGCTTCCGGACACTCTCCTACGAGCAGTACTTC
NA NA TRBJ2-6 TRBV7-2 CASSLAHFSGANVLTF TGTGCCAGCAGCTTAGCCCACTTCTCTGGGGCCAACGTCCTGACTTTC
many NA TRBJ2-7 TRBV12-3/TRBV12-4 CASSFAGAEQYF TGTGCCAGCAGTTTCGCGGGGGCCGAGCAGTACTTC
many NA TRBJ2-1 TRBV12-3/TRBV12-4 CASEWASREIAQFF TGTGCCAGCGAATGGGCTAGCAGGGAGATCGCGCAGTTCTTC
few NA TRBJ2-7 TRBV12-3/TRBV12-4 CASRGRTYEQYF TGTGCCAGCAGGGGACGGACCTACGAGCAGTACTTC
NA TRBD2 TRBJ2-3 TRBV7-9 CASSSGTTPSTQYF TGTGCCAGCAGTTCCGGGACTACCCCAAGTACGCAGTATTTT
NA TRBD1 TRBJ1-4 TRBV28 CASSSLTGGNEKLFF TGTGCCAGCAGTTCCCTGACAGGGGGTAATGAAAAACTGTTTTTT
NA TRBD2 TRBJ2-1 TRBV5-4 CASSSLVAGGGEQFF TGTGCCAGCAGCTCGTTAGTAGCGGGGGGGGGAGAGCAGTTCTTC
NA NA TRBJ1-2 TRBV2 CASSGTEASYGYTF TGTGCCAGCAGTGGGACGGAGGCCTCCTATGGCTACACCTTC
NA TRBD2 TRBJ2-1 TRBV6-1 CASSPRGGLNEQFF TGTGCCAGCAGCCCACGGGGGGGTCTGAATGAGCAGTTCTTC
NA NA TRBJ2-2 TRBV24-1 CATRNTNTGELFF TGTGCCACCCGAAACACGAACACCGGGGAGCTGTTTTTT
NA NA TRBJ2-7 TRBV6-1 CASRGPYEQYF TGTGCCAGCAGGGGCCCTTACGAGCAGTACTTC
NA NA TRBJ2-6 TRBV28 CASSLNPSGANVLTF TGTGCCAGCAGTTTAAACCCCTCTGGGGCCAACGTCCTGACTTTC
few NA TRBJ2-7 TRBV25-1 CASSINRPPLYEQYF TGTGCCAGCAGTATCAACAGACCTCCCCTCTACGAGCAGTACTTC
many NA TRBJ2-2 TRBV27 CASSPILGGNTGELFF TGTGCCAGCAGTCCCATTTTGGGGGGCAACACCGGGGAGCTGTTTTTT
few NA TRBJ2-7 TRBV4-2 CASSQEKAWGEQYF TGTGCCAGCAGCCAAGAGAAAGCTTGGGGCGAGCAGTACTTC
many NA TRBJ2-5 TRBV12-5 CASGPGTGGETQYF TGTGCTAGTGGTCCCGGGACCGGTGGGGAGACCCAGTACTTC
few NA TRBJ2-1 TRBV15 CATSSLSGTGNEQFF TGTGCCACCAGCAGCCTATCCGGGACTGGCAATGAGCAGTTCTTC
few TRBD2 TRBJ2-2 TRBV3-1 CASSPSPSGDNTGELFF TGTGCCAGCAGCCCTTCTCCTAGCGGGGACAACACCGGGGAGCTGTTTTTT
NA NA TRBJ2-1 TRBV9 CASSVVGFEDEQFF TGTGCCAGCAGCGTAGTCGGATTTGAAGATGAGCAGTTCTTC
NA TRBD1 TRBJ2-5 TRBV6-1 CASRDRGRLETQYF TGTGCCAGCAGAGACAGGGGGCGCTTAGAGACCCAGTACTTC
NA NA TRBJ2-1 TRBV7-2 CASSSSTGLVYNEQFF TGTGCCAGCAGCTCCTCTACGGGACTCGTGTACAATGAGCAGTTCTTC
NA NA TRBJ1-3 TRBV5-1 CASGLGNGNTIYF TGCGCCAGCGGATTGGGGAATGGAAACACCATATATTTT
NA TRBD1 TRBJ1-6 TRBV5-1 CASSFGGTEDSPLHF TGCGCCAGCAGCTTTGGTGGGACAGAGGATTCACCCCTCCACTTT
few TRBD1 TRBJ2-1 TRBV6-1 CASKRGDRVNEQFF TGTGCCAGCAAGAGGGGGGACAGGGTCAATGAGCAGTTCTTC
once TRBD2 TRBJ2-1 TRBV7-3 CASSLLAGGPLEQFF TGTGCCAGCAGCTTGCTAGCGGGGGGGCCCCTGGAGCAGTTCTTC
many NA TRBJ2-3 TRBV5-1 CASSLEGPTDTQYF TGCGCCAGCAGCTTGGAGGGACCCACAGATACGCAGTATTTT
NA TRBD1 TRBJ2-1 TRBV7-9 CASSSKGAGEQFF TGTGCCAGCAGTTCTAAGGGGGCCGGGGAGCAGTTCTTC
NA NA TRBJ1-5 TRBV7-2 CASSLDRGRGQPQHF TGTGCCAGCAGCTTAGACCGGGGGCGGGGGCAGCCCCAGCATTTT
NA NA TRBJ1-1 TRBV14 CASSQDPVQTDTEAFF TGTGCCAGCAGCCAAGACCCGGTCCAGACGGACACTGAAGCTTTCTTT
many TRBD2 TRBJ2-1 TRBV7-8 CASRSSSGGAQFF TGTGCCAGCAGGTCATCTAGCGGGGGGGCCCAGTTCTTC
NA NA TRBJ1-6 TRBV6-1 CASRGQSNYNSPLHF TGTGCCAGCAGAGGACAGTCGAACTATAATTCACCCCTCCACTTT
many NA TRBJ2-5 TRBV7-9 CASSFGGGETQYF TGTGCCAGCAGCTTTGGAGGGGGAGAGACCCAGTACTTC
many NA TRBJ2-7 TRBV5-1 CASSLTGSPYEQYF TGCGCCAGCAGCTTGACAGGGAGCCCCTACGAGCAGTACTTC
few TRBD1 TRBJ2-7 TRBV18 CASSPRGQPSSYEQYF TGTGCCAGCTCGCCCCGGGGACAGCCAAGCTCCTACGAGCAGTACTTC
few NA TRBJ1-2 TRBV12-3/TRBV12-4 CASSSGYRVSNYGYTF TGTGCCAGCAGTTCGGGTTATCGGGTTTCTAACTATGGCTACACCTTC
NA TRBD1 TRBJ1-5 TRBV29-1 CSVGDRNNQPQHF TGCAGCGTTGGGGACAGGAACAATCAACCCCAGCATTTT
once NA TRBJ2-7 TRBV3-1 CASSQDPVGEQYF TGTGCCAGCAGCCAAGATCCCGTTGGCGAGCAGTACTTC
few TRBD1 TRBJ2-7 TRBV29-1 CSVGQGLYEQYF TGCAGCGTGGGACAGGGGCTCTACGAGCAGTACTTC
NA TRBD1 TRBJ2-3 TRBV4-1 CASSQRSQGDATDTQYF TGCGCCAGCAGCCAGAGGAGCCAGGGGGACGCCACAGATACGCAGTATTTT
few NA TRBJ2-3 TRBV20-1 CSARPSLKSTDTQYF TGCAGTGCTAGGCCTAGCCTAAAGAGCACAGATACGCAGTATTTT
few NA TRBJ2-5 TRBV6-5 CASSITGGTQYF TGTGCCAGCAGTATTACTGGGGGGACCCAGTACTTC
NA TRBD1 TRBJ2-5 TRBV7-9 CASSLGTGDQETQYF TGTGCCAGCAGCTTAGGGACAGGGGACCAAGAGACCCAGTACTTC
NA TRBD2 TRBJ2-3 TRBV4-2 CASSQEGAGGTDTQYF TGTGCCAGCAGCCAAGAGGGGGCGGGGGGGACAGATACGCAGTATTTT
NA TRBD1 TRBJ2-3 TRBV7-9 CASSLVDRQNTDTQYF TGTGCCAGCAGCTTAGTGGACAGGCAAAACACAGATACGCAGTATTTT
NA NA TRBJ2-6 TRBV6-2/TRBV6-3 CASATGYGANVLTF TGTGCCAGCGCTACGGGTTATGGGGCCAACGTCCTGACTTTC
many NA TRBJ1-2 TRBV6-5 CASSYQRRNYGYTF TGTGCCAGCAGTTATCAGAGGAGAAACTATGGCTACACCTTC
NA TRBD2 TRBJ2-3 TRBV11-2 CASSLVLAGGGGDTQYF TGTGCCAGCAGCTTAGTCTTAGCGGGAGGGGGGGGAGATACGCAGTATTTT
few NA TRBJ2-2 TRBV15 CATSREHGVAAGELFF TGTGCCACCAGCAGAGAACATGGGGTCGCGGCCGGGGAGCTGTTTTTT
many NA TRBJ1-1 TRBV6-4 CASSRSGGTTEAFF TGTGCCAGCAGCCGCTCCGGGGGGACGACTGAAGCTTTCTTT
NA TRBD2 TRBJ2-7 TRBV28 CASSFGLAVRTYEQYF TGTGCCAGCAGTTTTGGGCTAGCGGTCCGAACCTACGAGCAGTACTTC
many NA TRBJ2-5 TRBV7-2 CASSLSRGSAETQYF TGTGCCAGCAGCTTATCTCGTGGCAGTGCAGAGACCCAGTACTTC
many NA TRBJ2-3 TRBV15 CATSRDLGKTDTQYF TGTGCCACCAGCAGAGATTTGGGTAAAACAGATACGCAGTATTTT
few NA TRBJ1-1 TRBV12-3/TRBV12-4 CASSERGRTEAFF TGTGCCAGCAGCGAGAGAGGAAGAACTGAAGCTTTCTTT
few NA TRBJ2-2 TRBV9 CASTLTGNTGELFF TGTGCCAGCACCCTGACCGGGAACACCGGGGAGCTGTTTTTT
many TRBD2 TRBJ2-1 TRBV5-6 CASTSFWAGDSNEQFF TGTGCCAGCACCAGTTTTTGGGCGGGAGATTCCAATGAGCAGTTCTTC
NA TRBD1 TRBJ2-5 TRBV11-3 CASSSGQGAVETQYF TGTGCCAGCAGCTCCGGACAGGGGGCTGTAGAGACCCAGTACTTC